Below, 22 T cell receptor beta chains from the same sample are listed, as sequenced in a study of identifying expanded T cells in peripheral blood. Profiled with immunoSEQ multiplex PCR; TCRdb holds only in-frame clones, not every one. The sample has about 130,000 clones, approximately 86% seen once; the top ten hold roughly 7.9%. Material for sequencing was blood. These receptors all stem from a person aged 18 to 75 in good health.

This rearrangement joins TRBV13 to TRBJ2-1; 7 bases are a match to TRBD1. The germline V gene has CDR1 PRHDT and CDR2 FYEKMQ (reference sequence). There are 16 residues in the CDR3. After removal of 2 bases from V and 9 bases from J, the junction contained 13 bases not matched to a gene. CDR3 in amino acids: CASSLLGGEFPTEQFF. The CDR3 nucleotides read TGTGCCAGCAGCTTACTAGGGGGCGAATTCCCCACTGAGCAGTTCTTC.

This clone was found once. The J gene is TRBJ1-6, the V gene TRBV7-3; no firm D call. From germline, CDR1 is SGHTA and CDR2 FQGTGA. Trimming stripped 5 bases from V and 9 bases from J, with 20 bases between. The CDR3 loop spans 16 amino acids. CDR3 region: CASSGRTAESGSPLHF. DNA for the CDR3: TGTGCCAGCAGCGGTAGAACAGCCGAATCTGGTTCACCCCTCCACTTT. The whole variable domain, filled in from reference TRBV7-3 and TRBJ1-6, reads GAGVSQTPSNKVTEKGKYVELRCDPISGHTALYWYRQSLGQGPEFLIYFQGTGAADDSGLPNDRFFAVRPEGSVSTLKIQRTERGDSAVYLCASSGRTAESGSPLHFGNGTRLTVT.

This clone was seen just once. The chain combines TRBV7-9 with TRBJ1-2; 8 nucleotides agree with TRBD1. This CDR3 region has 15 residues. Trimming cost V 4 bases and J 6 bases; bases outside gene matches: 10. The germline CDR1 and CDR2 sequences are SEHNR and FQNEAQ (reference sequence). This CDR3 is CASSYTDREGDGYTF. Here the CDR3 DNA reads TGTGCCAGCAGCTATACGGACAGGGAAGGAGATGGCTACACCTTC.

The chain joins TRBV7-3 to TRBJ2-2, with D hard to call. V was cut by 4 bases and J by 3 bases, with 3 bases left in between. The CDR3 is made up of 12 amino acids. Germline loops: CDR1 SGHTA, CDR2 FQGTGA. The CDR3 DNA reads as TGTGCCAGCAGCTCTTACACCGGGGAGCTGTTTTTT. Protein sequence: CASSSYTGELFF.

The chain couples TRBV30 to TRBJ1-1, with TRBD1 matching 7 bases. This CDR3 comprises 17 residues. The junction had 10 bases not matched to a gene; V was cut back by 0 bases and J by 0 bases. Germline V gene sequence: CDR1 GTSNPN, CDR2 SVGIG (reference sequence). The CDR3 loop reads CAWSVYGTADLNTEAFF. The CDR3 bases are TGTGCCTGGAGTGTGTATGGGACAGCCGATTTGAACACTGAAGCTTTCTTT.

This sequence joins TRBV2 and TRBJ2-7, with D possibly called TRBD1 or TRBD2 (6 bases each). Trimming left V 3 bases short and J 6 bases short, with 12 bases between. The CDR3 length is 13 residues. Germline lookup yields CDR1 SNHLY and CDR2 FYNNEI. DNA of the CDR3: TGTGCCAGCAGTGATCTCGGGGGCTCCGAGCAGTACTTC. It specifies CASSDLGGSEQYF. The variable domain in full, with the rest retrieved from reference TRBV2 and TRBJ2-7, is EPEVTQTPSHQVTQMGQEVILRCVPISNHLYFYWYRQILGQKVEFLVSFYNNEISEKSEIFDDQFSVERPDGSNFTLKIRSTKLEDSAMYFCASSDLGGSEQYFGPGTRLTVT.

The gene calls are TRBV4-3 and TRBJ2-7, with no clear D. The germline V gene encodes CDR1 LGHNA and CDR2 YSLEER. Between the trimmed V and J ends, which lost 0 bases and 7 bases, there was a span of 13 bases. CDR3 size: 14 residues. CDR3 nucleotide sequence: TGCGCCAGCAGCCAAGAGAACGGCCTACGGGAGCAGTACTTC. This encodes CASSQENGLREQYF.

CDR3 in amino acids: CAGSGRNYNEQFF. The CDR3 DNA reads TGTGCCGGTAGCGGGAGAAACTACAATGAGCAGTTCTTC. The J gene is TRBJ2-1, the V gene TRBV10-3, with 9 bases matching TRBD2. Germline CDR1 is ENHRY and CDR2 is SYGVKD. The CDR3 contains 13 residues. Losses at the gene ends were 11 bases for V and 3 bases for J; bases not matched to a gene: 5.

This chain uses TRBV6-4 with TRBJ2-3, with D uncertain. There are 13 residues in the CDR3. CDR1 is MRHNA, CDR2 SNTAGT, per germline. V shed 4 bases and J shed 1 base, with 6 bases lying between them. CDR3 sequence reads: CASSGSGTDTQYF. Written as DNA, the CDR3 is TGTGCCAGCAGTGGCAGCGGCACAGATACGCAGTATTTT.

The chain employs TRBV6-6 and TRBJ2-5; 12 bases agree with TRBD2. Trimming cost V 6 bases and J 5 bases; bases outside gene matches: 10. This CDR3 has 16 residues. CDR1 is MNHNY and CDR2 is SVGAGI in the germline V gene (reference sequence). The CDR3 is CASSSPTSGSLETQYF. The CDR3 nucleotides read TGTGCCAGCAGCTCCCCGACTAGCGGGAGTTTGGAGACCCAGTACTTC.

V and J are TRBV7-9 and TRBJ1-1; TRBD1 is a possible D gene (5 bases). Germline CDR1 reads SEHNR; CDR2 reads FQNEAQ (reference sequence). Deletions cut 4 bases from V and 10 bases from J, with 13 bases between. The CDR3 has 12 residues. The CDR3, as DNA: TGTGCCAGCAGCTCAGGGACCGCGGGAGCTTTCTTT. This codes for CASSSGTAGAFF.

The chain uses TRBV9 and TRBJ1-4, with TRBD1 matching 9 bases. Germline V gene lookup returns CDR1 SGDLS and CDR2 YYNGEE. The junction had 5 bases not matched to a gene; V was cut back by 3 bases and J by 8 bases. The CDR3 is 14 amino acids. As DNA, the CDR3 is TGTGCCAGCAGCGGAACGGGGACAGGGGAAAAACTGTTTTTT. Translation: CASSGTGTGEKLFF.

This chain joins TRBV18 and TRBJ2-1; 11 bases fit TRBD2. The junction had 5 bases not matched to a gene; V was cut back by 3 bases and J by 7 bases. Germline CDR1 KGHSH, CDR2 LQKENI. CDR3 length equals 15 residues. CDR3 in amino acids: CASSPSSGRENEQFF. CDR3 in DNA: TGTGCCAGCTCACCGAGTAGCGGGAGGGAGAATGAGCAGTTCTTC.

This clone appeared a single time. The genes are TRBV7-3 and TRBJ2-3; D unclear. V lost 2 bases and J 2 bases, leaving 8 bases between the germline ends. This CDR3 has 14 amino acids. Looked up from germline, CDR1 is SGHTA and CDR2 is FQGTGA. The CDR3 nucleotides are TGTGCCAGCAGCTTACGTCCGTTCACAGATACGCAGTATTTT. It specifies CASSLRPFTDTQYF.

The chain carries TRBV7-8 and TRBJ1-5; perhaps TRBD1 as D (5 bases). The CDR3 has 16 amino acids. Looked up from germline, CDR1 is SGHVS and CDR2 is FQNEAQ. V lost 3 bases and J 0 bases, leaving 12 bases between the germline ends. CDR3 sequence reads: CASSFSGGYSNQPQHF. The DNA for the CDR3 is TGTGCCAGCAGCTTCTCGGGGGGATATAGCAATCAGCCCCAGCATTTT.

This clone turned up a few times. This rearrangement joins TRBV7-8 to TRBJ2-1, with 9 bases that match TRBD2. In germline, CDR1 is SGHVS, CDR2 FQNEAQ. The V and J ends lost 1 base and 6 bases, in that order; junction bases with no gene match: 7. The CDR3 extends over 16 amino acids. CDR3 in amino acids: CASSLVMRGGLNEQFF. CDR3 sequence (DNA): TGTGCCAGCAGCTTAGTTATGCGGGGGGGCCTCAATGAGCAGTTCTTC.

This clone is a singleton in its sample. The genes are TRBV6-6 and TRBJ1-1; no clear D gene. Per the germline V gene, CDR1 is MNHNY and CDR2 is SVGAGI (reference sequence). This CDR3 is built from 10 residues. CDR3 protein: CRVGNTEAFF. The CDR3, as DNA: TGTCGAGTGGGGAACACTGAAGCTTTCTTT.

CDR3 loop: CASSLRDSTYNEQFF. CDR3 bases: TGTGCCAGCAGCTTGCGAGACAGTACCTACAATGAGCAGTTCTTC. The V gene is TRBV7-6, the J gene TRBJ2-1; D is possibly TRBD1 (5 bases). CDR3 size: 15 residues. The germline V gene encodes CDR1 SGHVS and CDR2 FNYEAQ. The V end was cut by 3 bases, the J end by 2 bases, with 11 bases between.

The V and J genes are TRBV29-1 and TRBJ2-3; TRBD2 matches at 9 bases. V dropped 6 bases and J dropped 0; count of bases not matched to a gene: 13. CDR1 is SQVTM, CDR2 ANQGSEA, per germline. The CDR3 has 17 residues. The CDR3 region is CSVSERGRATSTDTQYF. The CDR3, as DNA: TGCAGCGTCTCAGAGCGCGGGAGGGCCACTAGCACAGATACGCAGTATTTT.

This sequence joins TRBV19 and TRBJ1-3; D not certain. V was pared by 8 bases and J by 0 bases, with 14 bases between. This CDR3 spans 15 amino acids. The V gene's germline CDR1 is LNHDA and CDR2 SQIVND (reference sequence). The CDR3 nucleotides read TGTGCCAGTGGTCGGCAGTCCGTCTCTGGAAACACCATATATTTT. This gives the protein CASGRQSVSGNTIYF.

The chain is built from TRBV7-9 and TRBJ2-1, with TRBD1 matching over 9 bases. The ends lost 1 base at V and 8 bases at J; junction bases unmatched: 3. CDR1 and CDR2 from the germline V gene are SEHNR and FQNEAQ (reference sequence). CDR3 length equals 14 residues. Here the CDR3 reads CASSLGTGVYEQFF. In DNA, the CDR3 is TGTGCCAGCAGCTTAGGGACAGGGGTCTATGAGCAGTTCTTC. Variable domain in full (rest from reference TRBV7-9 and TRBJ2-1): DTGVSQNPRHKITKRGQNVTFRCDPISEHNRLYWYRQTLGQGPEFLTYFQNEAQLEKSRLLSDRFSAERPKGSFSTLEIQRTEQGDSAMYLCASSLGTGVYEQFFGPGTRLTVL.

V is TRBV4-3 and J is TRBJ1-6; D is perhaps TRBD1 (6 bases). Germline loops: CDR1 LGHNA, CDR2 YSLEER. Trimming stripped 4 bases from V and 6 bases from J, with 13 bases between. This CDR3 has 15 amino acids. Written as DNA, the CDR3 is TGCGCCAGCAGCCTTCGGGACAATGGTAATTCACCCCTCCACTTT. It is translated as CASSLRDNGNSPLHF.